The 26 T cell receptor beta chains below come from one sample, sequenced in a study of blood T cell repertoires in COVID-19 (dated by TCRdb to the early 2020s). To prepare the library, the immunoSEQ multiplex PCR assay was applied. TCRdb took this table from immuneACCESS and kept in-frame rearrangements with V and J called. Such tables lack part of the clones; where checked against another copy, unresolved V genes explain under half of the gap, and the rest is unexplained. The sample has fewer than 450,000 clones on record, about 91% of them singletons. Roughly an eighth of the sample rests with the top ten. The source material was peripheral blood. The source is a woman in her forties or fifties with COVID-19, enrolled during active disease.

This chain connects TRBV3-1 (or the pseudogene TRBV3-2) to TRBJ1-2; 11 bases align to TRBD1. In germline, CDR1 is LGHDT, CDR2 YNNKEL (reference sequence). V lost 0 bases and J lost 8; bases outside the gene matches: 5. This CDR3 has 15 residues. CDR3 amino acids: CASSQDGTGGKGYTF. CDR3 sequence (DNA): TGTGCCAGCAGCCAAGATGGGACAGGGGGTAAAGGCTACACCTTC.

The chain is built from TRBV10-3 and TRBJ1-2, with 7 bases that match TRBD1. Germline CDR1 is ENHRY and CDR2 is SYGVKD. This CDR3 is built from 13 residues. V was clipped by 5 bases and J by 2 bases; unmatched bases: 2. Here the CDR3 DNA reads TGTGCCATCAGTAGGACAGGAAACTATGGCTACACCTTC. Translating it yields CAISRTGNYGYTF.

The J gene is TRBJ2-4, the V gene TRBV27, with D perhaps TRBD1 (6 bases). The CDR3 runs to 14 residues. The V end lost 3 bases, the J end lost 0 bases, and 6 bases lay between the germline ends. The germline CDR1 and CDR2 sequences are MNHEY and SMNVEV (reference sequence). Here the CDR3 DNA reads TGTGCCAGCAGTTTCAGGGGAGCCAAAAACATTCAGTACTTC. Protein product: CASSFRGAKNIQYF.

The J gene is TRBJ2-5, the V gene TRBV6-1, with D unresolved. Germline loops: CDR1 MNHNS, CDR2 SASEGT. Trimming stripped 1 base from V and 4 bases from J, with 7 bases between. The CDR3 totals 13 residues. Written as DNA, the CDR3 is TGTGCCAGCAGTGAAGGAGCTCGAGAGACCCAGTACTTC. Protein sequence: CASSEGARETQYF.

This clone was observed once. The V call is TRBV3-1 (or the pseudogene TRBV3-2), the J call TRBJ2-1; 7 nucleotides align to TRBD1. The germline gives CDR1 LGHDT, CDR2 YNNKEL (reference sequence). The trim removed 4 bases at V and 3 bases at J, leaving 18 bases unmatched. CDR3 size: 19 residues. CDR3 protein: CASSREGALPPEDYNEQFF. CDR3 bases: TGTGCCAGCAGCCGAGAGGGGGCATTACCCCCTGAAGACTACAATGAGCAGTTCTTC.

V and J are TRBV19 and TRBJ1-2; D is ambiguous. Germline CDR1 reads LNHDA; CDR2 reads SQIVND (reference sequence). The CDR3 sequence is 14 residues long. The germline V and J ends were trimmed by 1 base and 2 bases, with 8 bases remaining between them. The CDR3 DNA reads as TGTGCCAGTAGTATAGGGGCAAAGAACTATGGCTACACCTTC. Encoded protein: CASSIGAKNYGYTF.

This clone was detected only a few times. V and J are TRBV19 and TRBJ2-7; 11 positions match TRBD1. The junction had 4 bases not matched to a gene; V was cut back by 5 bases and J by 4 bases. This CDR3 is 14 amino acids long. Germline V gene lookup returns CDR1 LNHDA and CDR2 SQIVND (reference sequence). In nucleotides, the CDR3 is TGTGCCAGTAGTCAGGGACAGGGGGATTACGAGCAGTACTTC. Translating it yields CASSQGQGDYEQYF. Variable domain in full (rest from reference TRBV19 and TRBJ2-7): DGGITQSPKYLFRKEGQNVTLSCEQNLNHDAMYWYRQDPGQGLRLIYYSQIVNDFQKGDIAEGYSVSREKKESFPLTVTSAQKNPTAFYLCASSQGQGDYEQYFGPGTRLTVT.

V usage is TRBV6-6 and J usage is TRBJ2-1, with 8 bases identical to TRBD2. J gave up 2 bases and V 6 bases, and 9 bases lay outside the gene matches. CDR3 length equals 16 residues. Germline CDR1 and CDR2: MNHNY and SVGAGI (reference sequence). CDR3 protein: CASSSGRGGAYNEQFF. CDR3 in DNA: TGTGCCAGCAGCTCCGGGAGGGGGGGCGCCTACAATGAGCAGTTCTTC.

The rearrangement uses TRBV6-1 and TRBJ1-6, with D unresolved. Deletions cut 3 bases from V and 4 bases from J, with 4 bases between. The CDR3 is made up of 13 amino acids. The germline V gene has CDR1 MNHNS and CDR2 SASEGT. The CDR3, as DNA: TGTGCCAGCAGTGAGACTTATAATTCACCCCTCCACTTT. Protein sequence: CASSETYNSPLHF.

This chain joins TRBV19 and TRBJ1-3; D is undetermined. From germline, CDR1 is LNHDA and CDR2 SQIVND (reference sequence). Between the trimmed V and J ends, which lost 5 bases and 4 bases, there was a span of 15 bases. CDR3 length: 15 amino acids. In nucleotides, the CDR3 is TGTGCCAGTAGTTCGACAAGTGGTACCGGAAACACCATATATTTT. Translating it yields CASSSTSGTGNTIYF.

V gene TRBV24-1 combines with J gene TRBJ2-3; TRBD2 aligns across 12 bases. Germline assignment: CDR1 KGHDR and CDR2 SFDVKD. The CDR3 extends over 18 amino acids. With 4 bases clipped from V and 0 bases from J, the junction kept 7 bases outside the gene matches. The CDR3 reads CATSDGGTSGSSTDTQYF. CDR3 bases: TGTGCCACCAGTGACGGTGGGACTAGCGGGTCTAGCACAGATACGCAGTATTTT.

There are a few counts of this clone. The chain has TRBV7-8 and TRBJ1-2; D remains ambiguous. Trimming removed 5 bases from V and 8 bases from J, with 12 bases in between. The CDR3 extends over 12 amino acids. Germline lookup yields CDR1 SGHVS and CDR2 FQNEAQ. Written as DNA, the CDR3 is TGTGCCAGCAGCCCCACGGGAGAGGGCTACACCTTC. Amino acids: CASSPTGEGYTF.

The genes are TRBV7-9 and TRBJ2-7; D perhaps matches TRBD2 (5 bases). The CDR3 sequence is 16 residues long. Germline V gene data show CDR1 as SEHNR and CDR2 as FQNEAQ (reference sequence). Trimming removed 5 bases at V and 4 bases at J, with 21 bases between. CDR3 protein: CASSLLGPSPEYEQYF. Here the CDR3 DNA reads TGTGCCAGCAGCCTCCTTGGGCCTAGCCCGGAATACGAGCAGTACTTC.

The chain couples TRBV19 to TRBJ1-2, with D maybe TRBD1 (5 bases). Trimming cost V 5 bases and J 3 bases, with 13 bases left between them. Germline CDR1 reads LNHDA; CDR2 reads SQIVND (reference sequence). The CDR3 covers 14 residues. CDR3 nucleotide sequence: TGTGCCAGTAGTCCATCAGACAGTTACTATGGCTACACCTTC. This codes for CASSPSDSYYGYTF.

The rearrangement joins TRBV2 to TRBJ1-1; D is unresolved. The CDR3 extends over 12 amino acids. Trimming pared 7 bases from V and 6 bases from J, leaving 12 bases between. From germline, CDR1 is SNHLY and CDR2 FYNNEI. This CDR3 is CASIIEASEAFF. CDR3 coding DNA: TGTGCCAGCATTATCGAGGCTTCTGAAGCTTTCTTT.

J is TRBJ2-6 and V is TRBV7-8, with a weak D call TRBD2 (7 bases). The V end was cut by 1 base, the J end by 0 bases, with 16 bases between. Germline values: CDR1 SGHVS, CDR2 FQNEAQ. This CDR3 has 19 amino acids. The CDR3 bases are TGTGCCAGCAGCTTAGGCTGGGGGGGGCGGCCCTCTGGGGCCAACGTCCTGACTTTC. This gives the protein CASSLGWGGRPSGANVLTF.

This chain joins TRBV5-4 and TRBJ2-3, with 8 bases fitting TRBD2. There are 16 residues in the CDR3. Germline trimming cut 6 bases from V and 0 bases from J; bases unmatched to any gene: 9. Germline V gives CDR1 SGHNT, CDR2 YYREEE (reference sequence). The CDR3 DNA sequence: TGTGCCAGCAACCGTTACGGCGGGGGGAGCACAGATACGCAGTATTTT. This translates into CASNRYGGGSTDTQYF.

This chain links TRBV6-4 with TRBJ1-5, with a possible D match to TRBD1 (5 bases). The V end was cut by 7 bases, the J end by 0 bases, with 10 bases between. This CDR3 comprises 14 residues. Germline V gene lookup returns CDR1 MRHNA and CDR2 SNTAGT. CDR3 loop: CASITGDSNQPQHF. CDR3 sequence (DNA): TGTGCCAGCATTACGGGGGATAGCAATCAGCCCCAGCATTTT.

The chain carries TRBV7-2 and TRBJ2-5, with D tentatively TRBD1 (6 bases). Germline V gene data show CDR1 as SGHTA and CDR2 as FQGNSA. Trimming removed 4 bases from V and 1 base from J, with 13 bases in between. This CDR3 contains 15 residues. CDR3 DNA sequence: TGTGCCAGCAGCTCTCCCCGACAGGTCCAAGAGACCCAGTACTTC. It is translated as CASSSPRQVQETQYF. Full variable domain (rest looked up from reference TRBV7-2 and TRBJ2-5): GAGVSQSPSNKVTEKGKDVELRCDPISGHTALYWYRQSLGQGLEFLIYFQGNSAPDKSGLPSDRFSAERTGGSVSTLTIQRTQQEDSAVYLCASSSPRQVQETQYFGPGTRLLVL.

This chain links TRBV9 with TRBJ2-1; the match to TRBD2 covers 13 bases. This CDR3 has 17 residues. Losses at the gene ends were 4 bases for V and 3 bases for J; bases not matched to a gene: 7. Germline CDR1 reads SGDLS; CDR2 reads YYNGEE. CDR3 sequence: CASSRLAGGLVYNEQFF. The CDR3 nucleotides are TGTGCCAGCAGCCGACTAGCGGGGGGCCTCGTCTACAATGAGCAGTTCTTC.

This clone was seen a few times. V and J are TRBV24-1 and TRBJ2-2; 10 bases are a match to TRBD2. With V trimmed by 7 bases and J by 5 bases, 6 bases remained unmatched. CDR3 length: 15 residues. Germline loops: CDR1 KGHDR, CDR2 SFDVKD. The CDR3 here is CATSPSGGGTGELFF. In nucleotides, the CDR3 is TGTGCCACCAGCCCCAGCGGGGGGGGGACCGGGGAGCTGTTTTTT.

V is TRBV6-2 or TRBV6-3 and J is TRBJ2-5, with 8 bases matching TRBD2. Germline V lookup: CDR1 MNHEY, CDR2 SVGEGT. CDR3 length equals 17 residues. V shed 2 bases and J 0 bases; nucleotides not matched to a gene: 8. The CDR3 nucleotides read TGTGCCAGCAGTTACCTTTCACTAGCGGCGGACCAAGAGACCCAGTACTTC. Its protein product is CASSYLSLAADQETQYF.

This clone was detected only once. The CDR3 sequence: CASSQELETSGWDTQYF. The CDR3 nucleotides are TGTGCCAGCAGCCAAGAATTGGAGACTAGCGGGTGGGATACGCAGTATTTT. This chain joins TRBV4-2 and TRBJ2-3; TRBD2 matches 10 bases. The CDR3 loop spans 17 amino acids. CDR1 is LGHNA, CDR2 YNFKEQ, per germline. The V and J ends lost 0 bases and 6 bases, in that order; junction bases with no gene match: 9.

This chain connects TRBV6-5 to TRBJ2-7; perhaps TRBD1 as D (6 bases). The CDR3 runs 14 residues. Germline CDR1 and CDR2: MNHEY and SVGAGI. Trimming pared 6 bases from V and 2 bases from J, leaving 14 bases between. CDR3 nucleotide sequence: TGTGCCAGCAGGCCCGAGACAGGACCCTACGAGCAGTACTTC. This sequence encodes CASRPETGPYEQYF.

The rearrangement links TRBV28 to TRBJ1-1; no definite D call. V lost 5 bases and J 1 base, leaving 20 bases between the germline ends. CDR1 and CDR2 (germline): MDHEN, SYDVKM. CDR3 length: 17 residues. The CDR3 DNA reads as TGTGCCAGCAGTGGCTTCGAGGCCGGCGAAGAGAACACTGAAGCTTTCTTT. This codes for CASSGFEAGEENTEAFF.

The chain combines TRBV5-1 with TRBJ1-1; 7 bases are shared with TRBD1. CDR3 length: 13 amino acids. V lost 0 bases to trimming and J lost 8 bases; unmatched junction nucleotides: 4. In germline, CDR1 is SGHRS, CDR2 YFSETQ. CDR3: CASSLVGGGEAFF. The CDR3 DNA reads as TGCGCCAGCAGCTTGGTAGGGGGCGGGGAAGCTTTCTTT. The full variable domain, in which reference TRBV5-1 and TRBJ1-1 provide the parts outside the CDR3, is KAGVTQTPRYLIKTRGQQVTLSCSPISGHRSVSWYQQTPGQGLQFLFEYFSETQRNKGNFPGRFSGRQFSNSRSEMNVSTLELGDSALYLCASSLVGGGEAFFGQGTRLTVV.